This T cell receptor (beta chain) was recorded in a study of identical twins. CDR1 is DFQATT, CDR2 SNEGSKA, per germline (reference sequence). V was pared by 3 bases and J by 4 bases, with 15 bases between. This CDR3 is built from 14 residues. With regard to this clonotype: Its matching antigen is unknown.

Regarding the study as a whole: For monozygotic twins, models underestimated out-of-frame TCR alpha sharing. A partial confounding effect on zero-insertion analyses could come from invariant MAIT and iNKT cells. Excess low generation probability was seen in twin-shared out-of-frame alpha sequences.

TCRdb reanalysed the 5' RACE reads using MiXCR and keeps one entry per CDR3 protein. The sample lists around 510,000 distinct CDR3 sequences; roughly 13% were seen once. A further study also used this sample, focusing on yellow fever vaccine responses in identical twins.

The TCR comes from a woman aged 18-29 years in good health. What was sequenced was CD4+ T cells sorted from blood. This rearrangement joins TRBV20-1 to TRBJ1-1; no reliable D call. In nucleotides, the CDR3 is TGCAGTGCTAGTCCAGGCGGGAAGGGCACTGAAGCTTTCTTT. It translates to CSASPGGKGTEAFF.